The 16 T cell receptor beta chains below all came from one sample that was sequenced in a study of shared clonotypes between healthy human individuals. Sequenced by immunoSEQ multiplex PCR; TCRdb stores in-frame clones only, minus some. Among 2 million to 2.5 million clones listed, approximately 96% were seen once. The material sequenced was naive CD4+ T cells sorted from blood. Subset indicated: CD45RA+ positively selected. These receptors came from a man younger than 35 in good health.

The chain recombines TRBV5-1 with TRBJ2-7; 11 bases are a match to TRBD2. V was clipped by 5 bases and J by 2 bases; unmatched bases: 3. This CDR3 is built from 14 residues. CDR1 is SGHRS and CDR2 is YFSETQ in the germline V gene. This chain's CDR3 is CASRPSGGTYEQYF. CDR3 DNA: TGCGCCAGCAGACCTAGCGGGGGGACCTACGAGCAGTACTTC.

The rearrangement joins TRBV11-1 to TRBJ2-5, with TRBD2 as a possible D gene (5 bases). From germline, CDR1 is SGHAT and CDR2 FQDESV (reference sequence). The V end was cut by 3 bases, the J end by 1 base, with 9 bases between. The length of the CDR3 is 14 residues. CDR3 DNA: TGTGCCAGCAGCTTGGGAGTATTCCAAGAGACCCAGTACTTC. This codes for CASSLGVFQETQYF.

This chain uses TRBV5-4 with TRBJ2-1; 8 bases match TRBD2. J gave up 5 bases and V 6 bases, and 7 bases lay outside the gene matches. The CDR3 contains 14 residues. From germline, CDR1 is SGHNT and CDR2 YYREEE (reference sequence). CDR3 residues: CASNLGGGHNEQFF. In nucleotides, the CDR3 is TGTGCCAGCAACCTCGGGGGGGGGCACAATGAGCAGTTCTTC.

The rearrangement links TRBV2 to TRBJ2-7; TRBD1 is a possible D gene (6 bases). V gave up 5 bases and J gave up 6 bases, with 11 bases separating them. Per germline, CDR1 SNHLY and CDR2 FYNNEI. This CDR3 spans 12 amino acids. CDR3 sequence: CASSTQGSEQYF. The CDR3 DNA reads TGTGCCAGCAGTACACAGGGTTCCGAGCAGTACTTC.

The chain combines TRBV30 with TRBJ1-1; TRBD1 might be the D (5 bases). This CDR3 has 13 amino acids. Trimming removed 4 bases from V and 3 bases from J, with 12 bases in between. The germline V gene has CDR1 GTSNPN and CDR2 SVGIG (reference sequence). CDR3 nucleotide sequence: TGTGCCTGGACGTCTTTGGGGGACACTGAAGCTTTCTTT. The encoded protein is CAWTSLGDTEAFF. The variable domain in full, completed from reference TRBV30 and TRBJ1-1, reads SQTIHQWPATLVQPVGSPLSLECTVEGTSNPNLYWYRQAAGRGLQLLFYSVGIGQISSEVPQNLSASRPQDRQFILSSKKLLLSDSGFYLCAWTSLGDTEAFFGQGTRLTVV.

The CDR3 coding sequence is TGTGCCAGCAGTTCAGTGGATCAGCCCCAGCATTTT. This translates into CASSSVDQPQHF. V is TRBV28 and J is TRBJ1-5; D call uncertain. Germline V gene sequence: CDR1 MDHEN, CDR2 SYDVKM. This CDR3 region has 12 residues. Trimming took 4 bases from V and 5 from J, leaving 6 bases between them.

The J gene is TRBJ1-6, the V gene TRBV7-2, with D tentatively TRBD1 (5 bases). The CDR3 is made up of 16 amino acids. Germline CDR1 SGHTA, CDR2 FQGNSA. The V and J ends lost 1 base and 10 bases respectively, with 17 bases between them. The CDR3 spells CASSLGSQGNISPLHF. DNA for the CDR3: TGTGCCAGCAGCTTAGGCTCTCAGGGAAATATATCACCCCTCCACTTT.

This chain links TRBV28 with TRBJ1-4; TRBD1 agrees at 9 bases. Germline V lookup: CDR1 MDHEN, CDR2 SYDVKM. The CDR3 contains 14 residues. V lost 7 bases and J lost 7; bases outside the gene matches: 7. Written as DNA, the CDR3 is TGTGCCAGCACCCCGGGACAGGGACGTGAAAAACTGTTTTTT. Protein sequence: CASTPGQGREKLFF.

The chain employs TRBV6-1 and TRBJ2-5; the D gene is possibly TRBD2 (6 bases). The ends were cut back, 6 bases at V and 4 bases at J, with 18 bases in the middle. Germline CDR1 and CDR2: MNHNS and SASEGT. CDR3 length: 15 residues. The CDR3 DNA reads as TGTGCCAGCAGCCAAACCGGGACTGCCCGAGAGACCCAGTACTTC. It encodes CASSQTGTARETQYF.

The chain joins TRBV2 to TRBJ2-7; the D gene is possibly TRBD2 (5 bases). V was clipped by 2 bases and J by 0 bases, with 11 bases between them. CDR1 and CDR2 (germline): SNHLY, FYNNEI. CDR3 length: 15 residues. The CDR3 bases are TGTGCCAGCAGTGAAATGGGGAGTTACTCCTACGAGCAGTACTTC. Translation gives CASSEMGSYSYEQYF. Full variable domain (missing parts from reference TRBV2 and TRBJ2-7): EPEVTQTPSHQVTQMGQEVILRCVPISNHLYFYWYRQILGQKVEFLVSFYNNEISEKSEIFDDQFSVERPDGSNFTLKIRSTKLEDSAMYFCASSEMGSYSYEQYFGPGTRLTVT.

This chain joins TRBV7-9 and TRBJ1-6; D is unclear. V was trimmed by 1 base and J by 8 bases, leaving 9 bases between them. There are 14 residues in the CDR3. Germline-derived CDR1 and CDR2 are SEHNR and FQNEAQ (reference sequence). CDR3 protein: CASSLGWAYSPLHF. Written as DNA, the CDR3 is TGTGCCAGCAGCTTAGGTTGGGCCTATTCACCCCTCCACTTT.

Concerning this clone itself: One end of the junction is discordant with germline, which a read error may explain. This sequence joins TRBV5-1 and TRBJ1-4; the D is unclear. The CDR3 spans 15 residues. The germline CDR1 and CDR2 sequences are SGHRS and YFSETQ. In nucleotides, the CDR3 is TGCGCCAGCAGCTTGGTCGGCCACACTATTGAAAAACTGTTTTTT. It encodes CASSLVGHTIEKLFF.

This chain uses TRBV5-8 with TRBJ1-5; perhaps TRBD1 as D (5 bases). This CDR3 region has 15 residues. Germline V lookup: CDR1 SGHTS, CDR2 YDEGEE. The ends were cut back, 0 bases at V and 4 bases at J, with 11 bases in the middle. In nucleotides, the CDR3 is TGTGCCAGCAGCTTGGCTCAGGGCGGGAATCAGCCCCAGCATTTT. Translating gives CASSLAQGGNQPQHF.

The rearrangement uses TRBV27 and TRBJ2-2; no clear D gene. V shed 5 bases and J shed 4 bases, with 14 bases lying between them. CDR3 length equals 15 residues. The germline CDR1 and CDR2 sequences are MNHEY and SMNVEV (reference sequence). In nucleotides, the CDR3 is TGTGCCAGCAGTCCCTACCTAGGGATCACCGGGGAGCTGTTTTTT. It translates to CASSPYLGITGELFF.

This CDR3 is CASRQQGVDEQYF. In DNA, the CDR3 is TGTGCCAGTAGACAACAGGGGGTGGACGAGCAGTACTTC. The chain combines TRBV19 with TRBJ2-7, with 8 bases that match TRBD1. The CDR3 runs to 13 residues. Germline V gene lookup returns CDR1 LNHDA and CDR2 SQIVND (reference sequence). J lost 5 bases, V lost 6 bases, and 6 bases had no gene match. Together with reference TRBV19 and TRBJ2-7, the CDR3 gives the full variable domain: DGGITQSPKYLFRKEGQNVTLSCEQNLNHDAMYWYRQDPGQGLRLIYYSQIVNDFQKGDIAEGYSVSREKKESFPLTVTSAQKNPTAFYLCASRQQGVDEQYFGPGTRLTVT.

The J gene is TRBJ2-3, the V gene TRBV5-1; weak D call: TRBD2 (5 bases). Germline V gene data show CDR1 as SGHRS and CDR2 as YFSETQ. V was shortened by 5 bases and J by 4 bases, with 8 bases between the two germline ends. This CDR3 has 12 amino acids. CDR3 sequence (DNA): TGCGCCAGCAGATTTAGCGCAGATACGCAGTATTTT. Translating it yields CASRFSADTQYF.